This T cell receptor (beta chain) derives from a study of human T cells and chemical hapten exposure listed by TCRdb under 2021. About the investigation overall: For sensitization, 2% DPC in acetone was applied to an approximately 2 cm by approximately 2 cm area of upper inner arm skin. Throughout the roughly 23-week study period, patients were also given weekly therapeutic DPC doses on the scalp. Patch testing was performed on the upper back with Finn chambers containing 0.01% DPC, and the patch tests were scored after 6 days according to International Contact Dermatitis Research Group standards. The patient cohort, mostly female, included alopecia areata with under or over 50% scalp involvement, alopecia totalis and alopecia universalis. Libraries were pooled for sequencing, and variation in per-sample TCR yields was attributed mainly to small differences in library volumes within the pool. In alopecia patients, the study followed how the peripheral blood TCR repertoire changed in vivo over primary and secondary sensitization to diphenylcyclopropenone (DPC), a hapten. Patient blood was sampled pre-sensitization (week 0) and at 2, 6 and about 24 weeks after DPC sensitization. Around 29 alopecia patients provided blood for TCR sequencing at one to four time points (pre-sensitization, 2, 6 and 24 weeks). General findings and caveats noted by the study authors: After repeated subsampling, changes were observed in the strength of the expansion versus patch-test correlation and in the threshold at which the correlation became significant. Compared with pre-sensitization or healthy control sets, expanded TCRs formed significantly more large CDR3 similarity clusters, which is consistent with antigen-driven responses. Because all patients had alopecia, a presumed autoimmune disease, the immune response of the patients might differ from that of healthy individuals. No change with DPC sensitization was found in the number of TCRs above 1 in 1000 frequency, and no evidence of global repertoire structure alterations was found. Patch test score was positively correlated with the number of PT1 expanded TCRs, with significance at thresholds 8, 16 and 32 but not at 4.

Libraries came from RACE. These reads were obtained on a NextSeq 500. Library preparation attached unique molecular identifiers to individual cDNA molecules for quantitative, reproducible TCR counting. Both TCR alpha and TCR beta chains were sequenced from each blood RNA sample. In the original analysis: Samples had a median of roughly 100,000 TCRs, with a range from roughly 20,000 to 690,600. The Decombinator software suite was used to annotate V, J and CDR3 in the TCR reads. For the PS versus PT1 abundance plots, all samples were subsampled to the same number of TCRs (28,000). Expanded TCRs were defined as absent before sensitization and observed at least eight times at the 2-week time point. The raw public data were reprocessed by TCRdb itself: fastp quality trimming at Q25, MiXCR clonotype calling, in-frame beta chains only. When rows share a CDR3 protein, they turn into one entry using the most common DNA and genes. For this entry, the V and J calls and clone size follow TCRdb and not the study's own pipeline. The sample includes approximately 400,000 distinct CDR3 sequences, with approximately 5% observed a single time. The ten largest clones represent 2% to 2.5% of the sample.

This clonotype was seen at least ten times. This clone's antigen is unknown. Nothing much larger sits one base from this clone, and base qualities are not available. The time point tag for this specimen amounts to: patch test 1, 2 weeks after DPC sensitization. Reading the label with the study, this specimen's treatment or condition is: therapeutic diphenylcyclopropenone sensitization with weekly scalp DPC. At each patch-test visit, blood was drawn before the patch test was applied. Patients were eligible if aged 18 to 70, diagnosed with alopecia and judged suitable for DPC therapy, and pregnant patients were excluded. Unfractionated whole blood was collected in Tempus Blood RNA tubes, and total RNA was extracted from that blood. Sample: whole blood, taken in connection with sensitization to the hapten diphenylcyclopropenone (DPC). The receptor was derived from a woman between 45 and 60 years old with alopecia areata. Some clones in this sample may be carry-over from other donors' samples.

CDR3 reads: CASSRTSGYNEQFF. The nucleotide sequence reads TGCGCCAGCAGCCGGACTAGCGGTTACAATGAGCAGTTCTTC. The chain is made from TRBV5-1 and TRBJ2-1, and TRBD2 aligns with 10 junction nucleotides. Looking up the germline V gene yields CDR1 SGHRS and CDR2 YFSETQ. V trim: 4 bases; J trim: 4 bases; unmatched bases: 2. The CDR3, cysteine through phenylalanine, is 14 amino acids long. Only the CDR3 region is kept as DNA, spanning 42 bases read in frame from base 1.